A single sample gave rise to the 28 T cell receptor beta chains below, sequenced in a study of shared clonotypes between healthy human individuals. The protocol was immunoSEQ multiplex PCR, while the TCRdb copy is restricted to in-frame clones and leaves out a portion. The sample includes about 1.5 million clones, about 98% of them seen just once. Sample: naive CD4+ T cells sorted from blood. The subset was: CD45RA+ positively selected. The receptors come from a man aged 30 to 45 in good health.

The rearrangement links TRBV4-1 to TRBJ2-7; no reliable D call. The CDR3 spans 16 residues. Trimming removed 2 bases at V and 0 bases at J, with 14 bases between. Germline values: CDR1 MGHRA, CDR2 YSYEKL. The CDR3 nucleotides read TGCGCCAGCAGCCAATCATTGCAGGAATCCTCCTACGAGCAGTACTTC. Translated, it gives CASSQSLQESSYEQYF.

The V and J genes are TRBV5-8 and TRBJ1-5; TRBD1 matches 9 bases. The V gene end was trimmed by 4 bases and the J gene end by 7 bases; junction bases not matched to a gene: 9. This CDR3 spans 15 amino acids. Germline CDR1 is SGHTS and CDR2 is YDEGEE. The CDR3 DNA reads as TGTGCCAGCAGCCCGCGGGACAGGGTTCAACAGCCCCAGCATTTT. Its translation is CASSPRDRVQQPQHF.

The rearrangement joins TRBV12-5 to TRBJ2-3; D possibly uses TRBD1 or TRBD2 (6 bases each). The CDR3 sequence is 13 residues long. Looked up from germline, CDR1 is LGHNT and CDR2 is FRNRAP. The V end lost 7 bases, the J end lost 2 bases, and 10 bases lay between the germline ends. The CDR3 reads CASAGANTDTQYF. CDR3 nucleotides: TGTGCTAGTGCGGGGGCTAACACAGATACGCAGTATTTT.

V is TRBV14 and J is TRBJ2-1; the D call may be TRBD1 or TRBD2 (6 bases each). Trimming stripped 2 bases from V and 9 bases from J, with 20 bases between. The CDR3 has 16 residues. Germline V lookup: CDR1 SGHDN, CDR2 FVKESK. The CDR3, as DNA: TGTGCCAGCAGCCAAAACACAGGGAGGTATACAATTGAGCAGTTCTTC. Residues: CASSQNTGRYTIEQFF.

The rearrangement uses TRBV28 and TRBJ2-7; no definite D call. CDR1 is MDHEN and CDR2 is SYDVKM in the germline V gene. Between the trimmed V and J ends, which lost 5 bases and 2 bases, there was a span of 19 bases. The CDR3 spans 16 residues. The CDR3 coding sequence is TGTGCCAGCAGTCTTCAGAATCTGCGTTCTACCTACGAGCAGTACTTC. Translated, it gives CASSLQNLRSTYEQYF.

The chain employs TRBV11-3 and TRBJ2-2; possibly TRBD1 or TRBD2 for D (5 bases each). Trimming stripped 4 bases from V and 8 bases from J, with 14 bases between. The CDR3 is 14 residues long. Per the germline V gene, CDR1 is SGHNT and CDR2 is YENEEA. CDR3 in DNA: TGTGCCAGCAGCTCAACTGCTGGGGGTGGGGAGCTGTTTTTT. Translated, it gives CASSSTAGGGELFF.

The CDR3 nucleotides are TGCGCCAGCACCCTAGTACCCGGGGAGCTGTTTTTT. It translates to CASTLVPGELFF. The chain employs TRBV5-1 and TRBJ2-2; no clear D gene. The CDR3 runs to 12 residues. Deletions cut 6 bases from V and 6 bases from J, with 9 bases between. CDR1 and CDR2 from the germline V gene are SGHRS and YFSETQ.

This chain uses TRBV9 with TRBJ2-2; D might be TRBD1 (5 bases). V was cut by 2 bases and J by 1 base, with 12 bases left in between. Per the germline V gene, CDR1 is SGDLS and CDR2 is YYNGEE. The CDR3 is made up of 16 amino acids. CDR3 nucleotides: TGTGCCAGCAGCGTCTCAGGGAAAGGGAACACCGGGGAGCTGTTTTTT. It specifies CASSVSGKGNTGELFF.

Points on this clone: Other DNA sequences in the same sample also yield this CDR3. In nucleotides, the CDR3 is TGTGCCAGCAGCCAATCGGGGGCAGATACGCAGTATTTT. Its protein product is CASSQSGADTQYF. This rearrangement joins TRBV14 to TRBJ2-3; perhaps TRBD2 as D (6 bases). The CDR3 has 13 residues. CDR1 and CDR2 (germline): SGHDN, FVKESK. V shed 2 bases and J shed 4 bases, with 7 bases lying between them.

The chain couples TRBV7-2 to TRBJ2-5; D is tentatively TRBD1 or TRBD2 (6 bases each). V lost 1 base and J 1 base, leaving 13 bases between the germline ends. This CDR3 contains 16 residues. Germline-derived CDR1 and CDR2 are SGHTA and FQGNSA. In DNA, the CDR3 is TGTGCCAGCAGCTTAGTGGGATGGGGGGCCCAAGAGACCCAGTACTTC. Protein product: CASSLVGWGAQETQYF.

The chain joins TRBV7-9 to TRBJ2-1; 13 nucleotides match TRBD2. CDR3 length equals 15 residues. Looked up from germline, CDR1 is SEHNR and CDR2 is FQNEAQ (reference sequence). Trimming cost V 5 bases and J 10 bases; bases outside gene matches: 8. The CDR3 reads CASSLLAGGLGEQFF. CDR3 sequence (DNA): TGTGCCAGCAGCCTACTAGCGGGAGGGCTAGGCGAGCAGTTCTTC.

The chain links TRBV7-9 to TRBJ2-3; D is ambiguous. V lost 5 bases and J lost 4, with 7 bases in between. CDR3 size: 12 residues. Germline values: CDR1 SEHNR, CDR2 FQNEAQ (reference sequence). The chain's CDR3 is CASSPPPDTQYF. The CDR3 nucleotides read TGTGCCAGCAGCCCCCCCCCAGATACGCAGTATTTT.

CDR3 region: CASSQGTGGGTNTEAFF. CDR3 coding DNA: TGTGCCAGCAGCCAAGGGACAGGGGGCGGTACGAACACTGAAGCTTTCTTT. The chain carries TRBV5-5 and TRBJ1-1; 12 bases map to TRBD1. CDR1 is SGHKS and CDR2 is YYEKEE in the germline V gene (reference sequence). J gave up 1 base and V 4 bases, and 8 bases lay outside the gene matches. The CDR3 runs 17 residues.

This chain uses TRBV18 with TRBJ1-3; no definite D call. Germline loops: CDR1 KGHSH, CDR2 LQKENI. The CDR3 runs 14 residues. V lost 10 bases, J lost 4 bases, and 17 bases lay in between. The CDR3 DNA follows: TGTGCCACCCAGACATCACTAGGAGGAAACACCATATATTTT. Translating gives CATQTSLGGNTIYF.

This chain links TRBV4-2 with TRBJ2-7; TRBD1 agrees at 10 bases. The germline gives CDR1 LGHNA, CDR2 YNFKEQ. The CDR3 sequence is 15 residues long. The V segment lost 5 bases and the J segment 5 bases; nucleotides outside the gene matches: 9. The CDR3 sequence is CASSSPGGTGDEQYF. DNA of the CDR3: TGTGCCAGCAGCTCCCCGGGGGGGACAGGGGACGAGCAGTACTTC.

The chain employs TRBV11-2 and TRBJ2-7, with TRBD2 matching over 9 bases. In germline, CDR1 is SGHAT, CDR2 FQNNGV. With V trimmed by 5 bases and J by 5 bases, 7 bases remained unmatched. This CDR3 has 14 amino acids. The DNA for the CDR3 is TGTGCCAGCAGCCTTAGCGGGAGCGTCAACGAGCAGTACTTC. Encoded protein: CASSLSGSVNEQYF.

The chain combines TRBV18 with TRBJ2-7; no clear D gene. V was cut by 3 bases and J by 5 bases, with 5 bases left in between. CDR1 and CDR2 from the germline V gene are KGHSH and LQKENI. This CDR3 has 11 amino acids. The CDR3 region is CASSPHNEQYF. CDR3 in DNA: TGTGCCAGCTCACCCCACAACGAGCAGTACTTC.

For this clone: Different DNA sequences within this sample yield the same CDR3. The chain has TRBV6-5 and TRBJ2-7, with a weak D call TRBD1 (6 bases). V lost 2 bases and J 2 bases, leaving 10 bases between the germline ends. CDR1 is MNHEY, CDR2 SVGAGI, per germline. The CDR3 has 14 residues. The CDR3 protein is CASSYVAGAYEQYF. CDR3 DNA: TGTGCCAGCAGTTACGTGGCAGGGGCCTACGAGCAGTACTTC.

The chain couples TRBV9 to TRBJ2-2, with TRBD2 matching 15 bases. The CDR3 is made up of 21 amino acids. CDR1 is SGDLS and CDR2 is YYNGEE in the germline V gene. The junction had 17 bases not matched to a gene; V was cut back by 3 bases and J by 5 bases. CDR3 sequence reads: CASSAQPTRPGTSGRTGELFF. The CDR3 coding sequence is TGTGCCAGCAGCGCACAACCCACCCGTCCCGGGACTAGCGGGAGGACCGGGGAGCTGTTTTTT. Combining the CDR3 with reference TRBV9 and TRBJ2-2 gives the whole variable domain DSGVTQTPKHLITATGQRVTLRCSPRSGDLSVYWYQQSLDQGLQFLIQYYNGEERAKGNILERFSAQQFPDLHSELNLSSLELGDSALYFCASSAQPTRPGTSGRTGELFFGEGSRLTVL.

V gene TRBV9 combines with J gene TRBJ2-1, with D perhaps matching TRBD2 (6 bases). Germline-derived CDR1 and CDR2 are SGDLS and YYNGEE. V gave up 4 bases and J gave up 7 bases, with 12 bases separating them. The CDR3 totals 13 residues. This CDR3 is CASSSIGRNEQFF. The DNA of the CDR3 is TGTGCCAGCAGCTCCATAGGGAGGAATGAGCAGTTCTTC.

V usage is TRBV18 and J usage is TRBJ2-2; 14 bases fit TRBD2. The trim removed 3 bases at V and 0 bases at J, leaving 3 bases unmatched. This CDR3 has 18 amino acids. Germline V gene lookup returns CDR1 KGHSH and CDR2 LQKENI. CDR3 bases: TGTGCCAGCTCACCCAGACTAGCGGGAGGGCCGAACACCGGGGAGCTGTTTTTT. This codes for CASSPRLAGGPNTGELFF.

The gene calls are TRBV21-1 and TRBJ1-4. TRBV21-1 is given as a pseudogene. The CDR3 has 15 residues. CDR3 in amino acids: CASSKAAVARGRLFF. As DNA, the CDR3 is TGTGCCAGCAGCAAAGCGGCAGTTGCACGGGGAAGACTGTTTTTT.

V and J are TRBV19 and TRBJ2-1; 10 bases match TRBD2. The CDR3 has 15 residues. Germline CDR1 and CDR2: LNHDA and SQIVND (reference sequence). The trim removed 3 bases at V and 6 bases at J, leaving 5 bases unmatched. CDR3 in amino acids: CASSMLAGVSNEQFF. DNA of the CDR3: TGTGCCAGTAGTATGCTAGCGGGAGTATCCAATGAGCAGTTCTTC. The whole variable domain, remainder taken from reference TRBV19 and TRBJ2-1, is DGGITQSPKYLFRKEGQNVTLSCEQNLNHDAMYWYRQDPGQGLRLIYYSQIVNDFQKGDIAEGYSVSREKKESFPLTVTSAQKNPTAFYLCASSMLAGVSNEQFFGPGTRLTVL.

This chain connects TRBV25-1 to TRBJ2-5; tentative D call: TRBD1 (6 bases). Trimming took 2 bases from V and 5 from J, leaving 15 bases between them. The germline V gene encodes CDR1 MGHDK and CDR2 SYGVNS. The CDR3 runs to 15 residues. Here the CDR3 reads CASSETTGFFETQYF. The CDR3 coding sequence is TGTGCCAGCAGTGAAACCACAGGGTTCTTCGAGACCCAGTACTTC.

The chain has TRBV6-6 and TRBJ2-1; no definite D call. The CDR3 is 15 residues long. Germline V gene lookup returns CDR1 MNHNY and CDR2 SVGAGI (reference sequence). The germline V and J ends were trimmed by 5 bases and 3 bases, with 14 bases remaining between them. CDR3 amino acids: CASSRPHSFYNEQFF. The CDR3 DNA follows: TGTGCCAGCAGTCGACCGCATTCGTTCTACAATGAGCAGTTCTTC.

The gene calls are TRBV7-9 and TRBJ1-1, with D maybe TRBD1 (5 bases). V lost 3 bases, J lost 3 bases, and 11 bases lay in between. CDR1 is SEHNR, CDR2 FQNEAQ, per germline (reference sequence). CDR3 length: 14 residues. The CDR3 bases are TGTGCCAGCAGCTTCTGGCAGGGTGACACTGAAGCTTTCTTT. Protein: CASSFWQGDTEAFF.

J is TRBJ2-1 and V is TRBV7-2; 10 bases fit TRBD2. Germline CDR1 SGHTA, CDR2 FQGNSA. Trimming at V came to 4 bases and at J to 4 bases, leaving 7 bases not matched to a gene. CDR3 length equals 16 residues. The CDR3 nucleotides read TGTGCCAGCAGCTCCCCGGTAGCGGGAGGATACAATGAGCAGTTCTTC. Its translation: CASSSPVAGGYNEQFF.

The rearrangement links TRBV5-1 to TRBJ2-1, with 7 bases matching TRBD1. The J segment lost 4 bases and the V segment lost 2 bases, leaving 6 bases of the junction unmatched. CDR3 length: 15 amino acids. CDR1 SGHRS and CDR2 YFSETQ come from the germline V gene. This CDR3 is CASSFYGQAYNEQFF. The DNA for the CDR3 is TGCGCCAGCAGCTTTTACGGACAGGCGTACAATGAGCAGTTCTTC. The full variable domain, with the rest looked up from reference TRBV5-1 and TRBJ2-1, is KAGVTQTPRYLIKTRGQQVTLSCSPISGHRSVSWYQQTPGQGLQFLFEYFSETQRNKGNFPGRFSGRQFSNSRSEMNVSTLELGDSALYLCASSFYGQAYNEQFFGPGTRLTVL.